A single sample is the source of the 15 T cell receptor beta chains below, sequenced in a study of cytomegalovirus exposure and HLA in healthy donors. Use of 60 Vbeta and 13 Jbeta primers characterized the PCR. Produced via immunoSEQ multiplex PCR; TCRdb's table is partial and in-frame only. There are about 180,000 clones in the sample; 76% occur only once, and under 3% lies in the top ten. The sample taken for sequencing was PBMCs. These receptors were taken from a woman in her 30s in good health and CMV-seropositive.

The rearrangement joins TRBV6-5 to TRBJ1-2; 7 bases match TRBD1. The V gene's germline CDR1 is MNHEY and CDR2 SVGAGI. The junction had 7 bases not matched to a gene; V was cut back by 7 bases and J by 2 bases. The CDR3 is 14 amino acids. Here the CDR3 DNA reads TGTGCCAGCACCCTAGGGGGCTCAAACTATGGCTACACCTTC. Protein sequence: CASTLGGSNYGYTF.

The chain links TRBV6-5 to TRBJ2-2; TRBD1 aligns across 7 bases. Germline V gene lookup returns CDR1 MNHEY and CDR2 SVGAGI. The V segment lost 5 bases and the J segment 8 bases; nucleotides outside the gene matches: 8. This CDR3 has 14 amino acids. The CDR3 bases are TGTGCCAGCAGTAGGACAGGACGGGGTGGGGAGCTGTTTTTT. Its translation: CASSRTGRGGELFF.

The chain uses TRBV6-5 and TRBJ2-2, with a tentative D call TRBD2 (5 bases). Looked up from germline, CDR1 is MNHEY and CDR2 is SVGAGI. The V end was cut by 0 bases, the J end by 5 bases, with 10 bases between. CDR3 length: 15 amino acids. DNA of the CDR3: TGTGCCAGCAGTTACTCGACCCGGGAAACCGGGGAGCTGTTTTTT. Residues: CASSYSTRETGELFF.

The CDR3 DNA reads TGCGCCAGCAGCCAAGATCGGGGAGCGGGGAGTGTCACCGGGGAGCTGTTTTTT. Protein: CASSQDRGAGSVTGELFF. The chain couples TRBV4-3 to TRBJ2-2; 7 nucleotides align to TRBD2. CDR1 LGHNA and CDR2 YSLEER come from the germline V gene. V trimming: 0 bases; J trimming: 4 bases; junction bases outside the gene matches: 11. The CDR3 is made up of 18 amino acids.

The rearrangement uses TRBV9 and TRBJ1-5; D is possibly TRBD1 (6 bases). The germline V gene encodes CDR1 SGDLS and CDR2 YYNGEE. The ends were cut back, 4 bases at V and 6 bases at J, with 14 bases in the middle. The CDR3 length is 14 residues. The CDR3 bases are TGTGCCAGCAGCTCGGGGGGGGCGGGTCAGCCCCAGCATTTT. Residues: CASSSGGAGQPQHF.

This clone was seen a few times. CDR3 protein: CASSSTSGKETQYF. Written as DNA, the CDR3 is TGCGCCAGCAGCAGTACTAGCGGAAAAGAGACCCAGTACTTC. The chain links TRBV5-1 to TRBJ2-5, with TRBD2 identical over 8 bases. Germline CDR1 is SGHRS and CDR2 is YFSETQ. The CDR3 is 14 residues long. V gave up 4 bases and J gave up 3 bases; unmatched junction bases: 5.

The chain is built from TRBV4-2 and TRBJ1-4; D possibly corresponds to TRBD1 (6 bases). This CDR3 contains 17 residues. Germline V CDR1 and CDR2: LGHNA, YNFKEQ. V gave up 7 bases and J gave up 0 bases, with 18 bases separating them. For the CDR3, the DNA is TGTGCCAGCACACATCCCGGGACATATGCAACTAATGAAAAACTGTTTTTT. The encoded protein is CASTHPGTYATNEKLFF.

This sequence joins TRBV7-2 and TRBJ2-3; D is unresolved. The CDR3 is 15 amino acids. With 5 bases removed from V and 0 bases from J, the gap between germline ends came to 12 bases. The germline CDR1 and CDR2 sequences are SGHTA and FQGNSA. The CDR3 region has the DNA TGTGCCAGCAGCCTGACGGGTACTAGCACAGATACGCAGTATTTT. Protein product: CASSLTGTSTDTQYF. The variable domain in full, completed from reference TRBV7-2 and TRBJ2-3, reads GAGVSQSPSNKVTEKGKDVELRCDPISGHTALYWYRQSLGQGLEFLIYFQGNSAPDKSGLPSDRFSAERTGGSVSTLTIQRTQQEDSAVYLCASSLTGTSTDTQYFGPGTRLTVL.

The CDR3 protein is CASKRGTDTEAFF. The CDR3 DNA follows: TGCGCCAGCAAGCGGGGGACGGACACTGAAGCTTTCTTT. V and J are TRBV10-2 and TRBJ1-1; possibly TRBD1 for D (5 bases). The V end lost 7 bases, the J end lost 3 bases, and 12 bases lay between the germline ends. The V gene's germline CDR1 is WSHSY and CDR2 SAAADI. The CDR3 is 13 residues long.

The V and J genes are TRBV4-1 and TRBJ1-1; tentative D call: TRBD1 (6 bases). Trimming removed 4 bases at V and 1 base at J, with 10 bases between. CDR1 MGHRA and CDR2 YSYEKL come from the germline V gene. The CDR3 covers 14 residues. The chain's CDR3 is CASSLRQENTEAFF. The CDR3 bases are TGCGCCAGCAGCCTCCGACAGGAGAACACTGAAGCTTTCTTT.

This rearrangement joins TRBV9 to TRBJ1-6; D gene uncertain. Germline CDR1 is SGDLS and CDR2 is YYNGEE. The CDR3 extends over 15 amino acids. Deletions cut 3 bases from V and 4 bases from J, with 11 bases between. CDR3 protein: CASSGQGGYNSPLHF. DNA for the CDR3: TGTGCCAGCAGCGGCCAAGGAGGGTATAATTCACCCCTCCACTTT.

This chain links TRBV5-1 with TRBJ1-1; 8 bases line up with TRBD1. V lost 6 bases and J lost 6; bases outside the gene matches: 7. The length of the CDR3 is 13 residues. The germline V gene has CDR1 SGHRS and CDR2 YFSETQ. The CDR3 sequence is CASNLADRAEAFF. In DNA form, the CDR3 reads TGCGCCAGCAACCTGGCGGACAGGGCTGAAGCTTTCTTT.

The CDR3 here is CASSDPGGSYGYTF. The CDR3 DNA follows: TGCGCCAGCAGTGACCCGGGGGGAAGCTATGGCTACACCTTC. The genes are TRBV10-2 and TRBJ1-2; D possibly corresponds to TRBD1 (5 bases). The CDR3 loop spans 14 amino acids. The germline V gene has CDR1 WSHSY and CDR2 SAAADI. V was trimmed by 3 bases and J by 4 bases, leaving 12 bases between them.

The V and J genes are TRBV6-5 and TRBJ2-7; the match to TRBD2 covers 9 bases. CDR3 length: 14 residues. Germline-derived CDR1 and CDR2 are MNHEY and SVGAGI. The V and J ends lost 4 bases and 4 bases, in that order; junction bases with no gene match: 5. The CDR3 DNA reads as TGTGCCAGCAGTTCCGCGGGGGGGAGGTACGAGCAGTACTTC. As protein: CASSSAGGRYEQYF.

Here the CDR3 DNA reads TGCAGCGTCTACATCCGACTAGCGGGGGGGCCTATAACCGGGGAGCTGTTTTTT. It codes for CSVYIRLAGGPITGELFF. J is TRBJ2-2 and V is TRBV29-1, with 14 bases aligning to TRBD2. V shed 6 bases, J shed 5 bases, and the junction held 14 bases outside the gene matches. Looked up from germline, CDR1 is SQVTM and CDR2 is ANQGSEA. This CDR3 comprises 18 residues.